These 22 T cell receptor beta chains were sequenced from one sample in a study of CD8+ T cells in alopecia areata. RNA extraction and reverse transcription yielded cDNA as sequencing template. The repertoire was sequenced with immunoSEQ multiplex PCR; TCRdb's copy has only in-frame clones and lacks some. Recorded here are under 350,000 clones, none singletons. Cutaneous lymph nodes were pooled and cells sorted by CD4, CD8alpha, NKG2D, NKG2ACE and more. The sample consisted of CD4+ T cells sorted from a lymph node. These receptors all come from a C3H/HeJ mouse with alopecia areata. Mice of this strain are of MHC haplotype H2-k.

The table lists this clone with a few counts. Mouse germline and gene names are used. From the germline J gene comes the end of the CDR3, since the read stops 4 residues before it. The rearrangement joins TRBV13-1 to TRBJ2-4; D gene uncertain. V was clipped by 3 bases and J by 0 bases, with 5 bases between them. The CDR3 spans 13 residues. Germline CDR1 and CDR2: NSHNY and SYGAGN. The CDR3 loop is CASSGRSQNTLYF. The sequenced CDR3 bases are TGTGCCAGCAGTGGCAGAAGTCAAAAC.

This clone was counted only a few times. Gene names are mouse gene names. Sequencing ends 4 residues short of the CDR3 end; the germline J gene provides the rest. The chain uses TRBV1 and TRBJ2-2; 10 bases map to TRBD1. Germline V CDR1 and CDR2: NSQYPW, LRSPGD (reference sequence). This CDR3 has 16 residues. Unmatched junction bases numbered 2, after V lost 4 bases and J lost 0 bases. The sequenced part of the CDR3 DNA is TGCACCTGCAGTGGGGGACAGGGGACAAACACCGGG. It translates to CTCSGGQGTNTG. The complete CDR3 protein is CTCSGGQGTNTGQLYF.

This clone has only a few counts. These gene names are mouse names. The read ends 4 residues before the CDR3 terminus; that terminus is restored from the germline J gene. The chain couples TRBV13-2 to TRBJ2-1, with a possible D match to TRBD2 (6 bases). CDR3 length: 16 amino acids. Trimming cost V 0 bases and J 0 bases, with 10 bases left between them. Germline CDR1 NNHNN, CDR2 SYGAGS (reference sequence). The CDR3 protein is CASGDATGLNYAEQFF. CDR3 DNA (partial): TGTGCCAGCGGTGATGCAACTGGGCTTAACTATGCT.

Remarks on this clone: Here the gene names and germline are mouse. Coverage ceases 3 residues before the CDR3 finishes, and the germline J gene fills in the end. The chain recombines TRBV19 with TRBJ1-6, with TRBD1 matching over 10 bases. TRBJ1-6 is labeled an ORF, and its function is uncertain. This CDR3 has 16 amino acids. Trimming took 5 bases from V and 6 from J; bases not matched to a gene: 8. The V gene's germline CDR1 is FNHDT and CDR2 SITEND (reference sequence). The CDR3: CASSRSRTGGNSPLYF. The CDR3 DNA, read in part, is TGTGCCAGCAGCCGATCCAGGACAGGGGGTAATTCGCCC.

This clone has just a few counts. The gene names given are mouse names. The read comes to an end 4 residues before the CDR3 does, leaving the germline J gene to fill in the end. The chain employs TRBV13-2 and TRBJ1-2; perhaps TRBD1 as D (6 bases). The CDR3 runs 14 residues. V gave up 2 bases and J gave up 0 bases, with 8 bases separating them. Germline V gene data show CDR1 as NNHNN and CDR2 as SYGAGS (reference sequence). This CDR3 is CASGEGTPNSDYTF. CDR3 DNA (partial): TGTGCCAGCGGTGAGGGGACACCAAACTCC.

This clone was seen more than once but under ten times. All gene names here are mouse names. The read ends 4 residues early relative to the CDR3; the germline J gene fills the gap. The genes are TRBV13-3 and TRBJ2-3; 11 bases fit TRBD2. CDR1 and CDR2 (germline): NNHDY, SYVADS. The CDR3 sequence is 16 residues long. Trimming cost V 5 bases and J 2 bases; bases outside gene matches: 7. The CDR3 is CASSPGTGGPAETLYF. CDR3 DNA, as far as it was read: TGTGCCAGCAGCCCTGGGACTGGGGGACCTGCAGAA.

As for this clone: Here the gene names and germline are mouse. The DNA ends 4 residues before the CDR3 does, and the rest of the CDR3 is filled in from the germline J gene. The same CDR3 also results from other DNA sequences found in this sample. This chain uses TRBV14 with TRBJ2-2, with 8 bases identical to TRBD2. This CDR3 is built from 15 residues. Germline V gene sequence: CDR1 SGHDT, CDR2 FRDEAV. V shed 5 bases, J shed 0 bases, and the junction held 3 bases outside the gene matches. CDR3 DNA (partial): TGTGCCAGCAGCCCGACTGGGGCAAACACCGGG. This gives the protein CASSPTGANTG. The CDR3 reads in full as CASSPTGANTGQLYF.

As to this clone: The gene symbols are mouse symbols. The sequence runs out 4 residues before the end of the CDR3; the remainder is reconstructed from the germline J gene. The gene calls are TRBV19 and TRBJ2-7, with a possible D match to TRBD1 (5 bases). V was clipped by 2 bases and J by 2 bases, with 11 bases between them. Per the germline V gene, CDR1 is FNHDT and CDR2 is SITEND (reference sequence). This CDR3 is built from 14 residues. CDR3 sequence reads: CASSITGQTYEQYF. The sequenced part of the CDR3 DNA is TGTGCCAGCAGTATCACAGGACAAACCTAT.

This clone was picked up a small number of times. The gene symbols are mouse symbols. The CDR3 goes on 4 residues after the read ends, and that part is filled in from the germline J gene. The chain couples TRBV3 to TRBJ2-5; 8 bases align to TRBD2. Looked up from germline, CDR1 is SNHLY and CDR2 is FYNGKV (reference sequence). The CDR3 is 16 amino acids. V was clipped by 2 bases and J by 0 bases; unmatched bases: 4. Here the CDR3 reads CASSLRWGVNQDTQYF. CDR3 bases read: TGTGCCAGCAGCTTACGCTGGGGGGTTAACCAAGAC.

This clone was detected only a few times. The gene symbols are mouse symbols. The part of the CDR3 DNA that was read is TGTGCCAGGCCGGGACATAAAAACTCC. Protein: CARPGHKNS. The CDR3 as a whole reads CARPGHKNSDYTF. The chain employs TRBV14 and TRBJ1-2; weak D call: TRBD1 (6 bases). The CDR3 is cut off 4 residues early in the read; its end comes from the germline J gene. The CDR3 contains 13 residues. Germline loops: CDR1 SGHDT, CDR2 FRDEAV. V lost 8 bases and J lost 1, with 12 bases in between. Full variable domain (remainder filled in from reference TRBV14 and TRBJ1-2): EAGVTQSPRYAVLQEGQAVSFWCDPISGHDTLYWYQQPRDQGPQLLVYFRDEAVIDNSQLPSDRFSAVRPKGTNSTLKIQSAKQGDTATYLCARPGHKNSDYTFGSGTRLLVI.

This clone was seen repeatedly, ten times or more. Gene names and germline refer to mouse. The read stops 4 residues short of the end of the CDR3; the missing end is completed from the germline J gene. The gene calls are TRBV19 and TRBJ2-2; 7 bases line up with TRBD1. V was pared by 5 bases and J by 4 bases, with 11 bases of the junction left unmatched. Germline V gene lookup returns CDR1 FNHDT and CDR2 SITEND (reference sequence). This CDR3 has 16 residues. The DNA read from the CDR3 is TGTGCCAGCAGGCCTCCAGGGGGAGAGGGCACCGGG. This sequence encodes CASRPPGGEGTG. The full CDR3 reads CASRPPGGEGTGQLYF.

Only a few counts were recorded for this clone. These gene names are mouse names. The read stops 4 residues short of the end of the CDR3; the missing end is completed from the germline J gene. This rearrangement joins TRBV13-2 to TRBJ1-2, with TRBD1 matching 7 bases. The CDR3 is made up of 14 amino acids. The ends lost 3 bases at V and 2 bases at J; junction bases unmatched: 4. Germline lookup yields CDR1 NNHNN and CDR2 SYGAGS (reference sequence). CDR3 bases read: TGTGCCAGCGGTGGCCGGGACAGTAACTCC. Translated, it gives CASGGRDSNS. The full CDR3 is CASGGRDSNSDYTF.

This clone has just a few counts. Mouse names are used for the genes. The read comes to an end 4 residues before the CDR3 does, leaving the germline J gene to fill in the end. The chain is built from TRBV13-2 and TRBJ2-5; D call uncertain. With 0 bases removed from V and 0 bases from J, the gap between germline ends came to 5 bases. CDR1 and CDR2 from the germline V gene are NNHNN and SYGAGS (reference sequence). This CDR3 spans 14 amino acids. The covered CDR3 bases are TGTGCCAGCGGTGATGCCAGAAACCAAGAC. This encodes CASGDARNQD. From start to end, the CDR3 is CASGDARNQDTQYF.

This clone was detected only a few times. These gene names are mouse names. The CDR3 end is not reached by the read, which stops 4 residues before it; the germline J gene fills it in. The chain combines TRBV31 with TRBJ2-5; 7 bases match TRBD2. The length of the CDR3 is 12 residues. V shed 8 bases, J shed 0 bases, and the junction held 2 bases outside the gene matches. The V gene's germline CDR1 is GKSSPN and CDR2 SITVG. The covered CDR3 bases are TGTGCCCTGGGGGTTAACCAAGAC. The encoded protein is CALGVNQD. In full, the CDR3 reads CALGVNQDTQYF.

Details on this clone: Each gene name is a mouse one. Coverage ceases 4 residues before the CDR3 finishes, and the germline J gene fills in the end. This chain uses TRBV19 with TRBJ2-5; 8 bases line up with TRBD1. There are 15 residues in the CDR3. Germline CDR1 FNHDT, CDR2 SITEND (reference sequence). J gave up 0 bases and V 5 bases, and 5 bases lay outside the gene matches. CDR3 protein: CASRARGPNQDTQYF. The sequenced CDR3 bases are TGTGCCAGCAGGGCCAGGGGGCCGAACCAAGAC.

With respect to this clone: Germline and genes here are mouse. The observed sequence ends 4 residues before the CDR3 terminus, with the missing tail filled in from the germline J gene. Other DNA sequences in this sample translate to the same CDR3. The chain links TRBV29 to TRBJ2-5; TRBD1 agrees at 9 bases. This CDR3 spans 14 amino acids. The germline V gene encodes CDR1 MSHET and CDR2 SYDVDS. The CDR3 sequence is CASSPGTGKDTQYF. The CDR3 DNA, read in part, is TGTGCTAGCAGTCCCGGGACAGGGAAAGAC.

Many counts were recorded for this clone. The germline and genes are mouse ones. The DNA ends 4 residues before the CDR3 does, and the rest of the CDR3 is filled in from the germline J gene. The rearrangement joins TRBV17 to TRBJ2-1; 9 bases agree with TRBD1. CDR1 and CDR2 (germline): MNHDT, YYDKIL. The CDR3 runs 15 residues. J lost 1 base, V lost 8 bases, and 6 bases had no gene match. The sequenced CDR3 bases are TGTGCTAGCCGTCCCGGGACAGGGAACTATGCT. This translates into CASRPGTGNYA. The CDR3, in full, reads CASRPGTGNYAEQFF.

Turning to this clone: Gene labels here are mouse ones. In the same sample, other DNA sequences code for this CDR3. Here the CDR3 reads CASSDRGNTGQLYF. CDR3 bases read: TGTGCCAGCAGCGACAGGGGTAACACCGGG. This sequence joins TRBV19 and TRBJ2-2; 8 bases agree with TRBD1. The read stops 4 residues short of the end of the CDR3; the missing end is completed from the germline J gene. Trimming at V came to 5 bases and at J to 2 bases, leaving 2 bases not matched to a gene. Per germline, CDR1 FNHDT and CDR2 SITEND (reference sequence). CDR3 size: 14 residues.

This clone was counted a few times. Genes and germline come from the mouse. Coverage ceases 4 residues before the CDR3 finishes, and the germline J gene fills in the end. This specimen includes other DNA sequences encoding the same CDR3. V and J are TRBV31 and TRBJ2-3, with D perhaps matching TRBD1 (6 bases). The CDR3 contains 15 residues. The ends were cut back, 1 base at V and 0 bases at J, with 11 bases in the middle. CDR1 and CDR2 from the germline V gene are GKSSPN and SITVG. CDR3 bases read: TGTGCCTGGAGTCCGGGACAAAATAGTGCAGAA. Amino acid sequence: CAWSPGQNSAE. From start to end, the CDR3 is CAWSPGQNSAETLYF.

This clone has more than one count but fewer than ten. The gene names here belong to mouse. The CDR3 end is not reached by the read, which stops 4 residues before it; the germline J gene fills it in. Different DNA sequences within this sample yield the same CDR3. This chain joins TRBV1 and TRBJ2-3, with 10 bases lining up with TRBD2. The CDR3 runs 16 residues. J was trimmed by 1 base and V by 3 bases; bases with no gene match: 4. From germline, CDR1 is NSQYPW and CDR2 LRSPGD (reference sequence). Here the CDR3 reads CTCSALGGRGAETLYF. The CDR3 bases that were read are TGCACCTGCAGTGCTCTGGGGGGGCGCGGTGCAGAA.

A word on this clone: Genes and germline are mouse. The read falls 4 residues short of the CDR3 end, and the missing part is taken from the germline J gene. The genes are TRBV13-1 and TRBJ2-2; D is perhaps TRBD1 (5 bases). The CDR3 runs 15 residues. The V and J ends lost 0 bases and 1 base respectively, with 7 bases between them. From germline, CDR1 is NSHNY and CDR2 SYGAGN. CDR3 DNA (partial): TGTGCCAGCAGTGATGAGGACAAAAACACCGGG. Translation gives CASSDEDKNTG. The whole CDR3 reads CASSDEDKNTGQLYF.

In its sample, this clone was seen a few times. The gene names here belong to mouse. The read halts 4 residues ahead of the CDR3 end, with the missing end drawn from the germline J gene. The V call is TRBV13-1, the J call TRBJ1-2, with 7 positions matching TRBD1. There are 15 residues in the CDR3. The V and J ends lost 4 bases and 1 base, in that order; junction bases with no gene match: 7. Germline V lookup: CDR1 NSHNY, CDR2 SYGAGN. The DNA read from the CDR3 is TGTGCCAGCAGTAAGGACGCAGGGGGAAACTCC. The encoded protein is CASSKDAGGNS. In full, the CDR3 is CASSKDAGGNSDYTF.